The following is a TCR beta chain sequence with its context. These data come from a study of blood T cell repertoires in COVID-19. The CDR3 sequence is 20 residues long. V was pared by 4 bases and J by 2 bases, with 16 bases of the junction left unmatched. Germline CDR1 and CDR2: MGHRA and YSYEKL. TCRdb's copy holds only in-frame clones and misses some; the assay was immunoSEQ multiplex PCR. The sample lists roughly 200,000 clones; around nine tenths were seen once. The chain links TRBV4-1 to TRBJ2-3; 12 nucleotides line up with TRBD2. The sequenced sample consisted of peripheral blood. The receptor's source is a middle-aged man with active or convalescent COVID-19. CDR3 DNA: TGCGCCAGCAGCCCGCGTGAATGGACTAGCGGGGTGAAGCCCACAGATACGCAGTATTTT. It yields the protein CASSPREWTSGVKPTDTQYF.